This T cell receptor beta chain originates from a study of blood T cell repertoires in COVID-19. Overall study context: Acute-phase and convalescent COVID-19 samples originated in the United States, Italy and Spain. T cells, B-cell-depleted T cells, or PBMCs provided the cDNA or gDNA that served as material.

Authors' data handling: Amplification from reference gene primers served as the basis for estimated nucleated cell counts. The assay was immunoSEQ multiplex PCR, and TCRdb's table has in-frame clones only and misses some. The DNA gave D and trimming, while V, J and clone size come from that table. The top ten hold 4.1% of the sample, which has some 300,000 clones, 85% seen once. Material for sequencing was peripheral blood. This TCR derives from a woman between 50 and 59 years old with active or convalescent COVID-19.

CDR3 in amino acids: CATSDSTREGQETQYF. In DNA form, the CDR3 reads TGTGCCACCAGTGATTCGACCCGGGAGGGGCAAGAGACCCAGTACTTC. This sequence joins TRBV24-1 and TRBJ2-5; 8 bases agree with TRBD2. After removal of 2 bases from V and 2 bases from J, the junction contained 6 bases not matched to a gene. The CDR3 has 16 residues. Germline CDR1 KGHDR, CDR2 SFDVKD.